These T cell receptor beta chains were read from a single sample in a study of cytomegalovirus exposure and HLA in healthy donors. The assay was immunoSEQ multiplex PCR, and TCRdb's table has in-frame clones only and misses some. The sample gives a few hundred thousand clones, roughly 80% of which show up once; about 0.3% is in the top ten. Material for sequencing was PBMCs. The receptor source for this set is a girl aged 2-10 years in good health and CMV-seronegative. Each CDR3 is given with its conserved first and last residue. The D gene is left open where the match is weak. The listing skips clone size in some rows; elsewhere it reads once, few, many or a size class.

v_gene	abundance	j_gene	d_gene	CDR3nt	CDR3aa
TRBV5-1	once	TRBJ2-5	TRBD2	TGCGCCAGCAGCTTGGTTGCGGGGGTAAGAGAGACCCAGTACTTC	CASSLVAGVRETQYF
TRBV10-3	.	TRBJ2-3	TRBD2	TGTGCCACCGGGGGGACTAACACAGATACGCAGTATTTT	CATGGTNTDTQYF
TRBV18	.	TRBJ2-2	TRBD1	TGTGCCAGCTCAGGACAGGGGAACACCGGGGAGCTGTTTTTT	CASSGQGNTGELFF
TRBV2	.	TRBJ1-6	.	TGTGCCAGCAGTGCCGGGAATTCACCCCTCCACTTT	CASSAGNSPLHF
TRBV13	.	TRBJ2-5	TRBD2	TGTGCCAGCAGCTCAGGACTAGCTGCAGAGACCCAGTACTTC	CASSSGLAAETQYF
TRBV13	.	TRBJ2-5	.	TGTGCCAGCAGCTTAGGCCGACTGTACCAAGAGACCCAGTACTTC	CASSLGRLYQETQYF
TRBV7-9	.	TRBJ2-2	TRBD2	TGTTCCAGCAGCCCCCAGGGAGGGTTCACCGGGGAGCTGTTTTTT	CSSSPQGGFTGELFF
TRBV6-1	once	TRBJ2-1	.	TGTGCCACAACGTGGGGGGAGTACAATGAGCAGTTCTTC	CATTWGEYNEQFF
TRBV4-1	.	TRBJ1-2	.	TGCGCCAGCAGCTCGACAGGTCGCAGGGGCTACACCTTC	CASSSTGRRGYTF
TRBV20-1	.	TRBJ2-1	.	TGCCAAACGAAGGCGGGGGCCGAGCAGTTCTTC	CQTKAGAEQFF
TRBV4-1	once	TRBJ2-1	.	TGCGCCAGCACGGACTTCGTGTACGTGGATGAGCAGTTCTTC	CASTDFVYVDEQFF
TRBV4-1	.	TRBJ2-1	.	TGCGCCAGCAGCCGGGGACTGTACAATGAGCAGTTCTTC	CASSRGLYNEQFF
TRBV7-2	few	TRBJ2-5	.	TGTGCCAGCAGCTTAGAGGGGACTGTAACGGGAGAGACCCAGTACTTC	CASSLEGTVTGETQYF
TRBV19	.	TRBJ1-1	.	TGTGCCAGTAGTACCTCCCCAGGGAACACTGAAGCTTTCTTT	CASSTSPGNTEAFF
TRBV7-2	once	TRBJ1-5	.	TGTGCCAGCAGCTTAGCAGGAACAGGACAGCCCCAGCATTTT	CASSLAGTGQPQHF
TRBV19	.	TRBJ2-1	.	TGTGCCAGTAGTACCCCAGGACAGATCCTTGGGTTCGATGAGCAGTTCTTC	CASSTPGQILGFDEQFF
TRBV10-3	.	TRBJ2-3	TRBD1	TGTGCCATCAGTGAGTCGAACGAGGGGGCAACTTTCACAGATACGCAGTATTTT	CAISESNEGATFTDTQYF
TRBV5-8	.	TRBJ1-5	TRBD1	TGTGCCAGCAGCTGGGACAGGGGCAATCAGCCCCAGCATTTT	CASSWDRGNQPQHF
TRBV5-1	.	TRBJ2-3	.	TGCGCCAGCAGCTTGGTGGCGGGGGCGGGAGATACGCAGTATTTT	CASSLVAGAGDTQYF
TRBV5-6	.	TRBJ1-2	TRBD1	TGTGCCAGCAGCTTACAGGGGTATGGCTACACCTTC	CASSLQGYGYTF
TRBV2	.	TRBJ2-4	.	TGTGCCAGCAGTAACCCCATGACGGTGGGGGGAAACATTCAGTACTTC	CASSNPMTVGGNIQYF
TRBV5-1	.	TRBJ2-7	TRBD1	TGCGCCAGCAGCATTGACAGGGCCCCTACCGAGCAGTACTTC	CASSIDRAPTEQYF
TRBV19	.	TRBJ1-6	TRBD1	TGTGCCACCCAGGGGGTATATAATTCACCCCTCCACTTT	CATQGVYNSPLHF
TRBV28	.	TRBJ2-5	TRBD1	TGTGCCAGCAGTGACAACAGGGGGCTAGGGGAGACCCAGTACTTC	CASSDNRGLGETQYF
TRBV28	.	TRBJ2-3	.	TGTGCCAGCAGTTTCGGGGGGCATTGGGGGAGGCTGATTTCGGATACGCAGTATTTT	CASSFGGHWGRLISDTQYF
TRBV27	.	TRBJ1-2	TRBD1	TGTGCCAGCAGTTTACAACCCGGACAGGGGGCGCGTGGCTACACCTTC	CASSLQPGQGARGYTF
TRBV6-1	.	TRBJ2-7	.	TGTGCCAGCAGTGACTGGAGCCCCTACGAGCAGTACTTC	CASSDWSPYEQYF
TRBV20-1	.	TRBJ1-2	.	TGCAGTGCCCCCGACAGTGGCTACACCTTC	CSAPDSGYTF
TRBV28	few	TRBJ1-5	.	TGTGCCAGCAGTTTGGCGGGGCAGAATCAGCCCCAGCATTTT	CASSLAGQNQPQHF
TRBV18	.	TRBJ1-3	.	TGTGCCAGCTCACCAGGGACATCTAACTCTGGAAACACCATATATTTT	CASSPGTSNSGNTIYF
TRBV5-1	once	TRBJ2-5	.	TGCGCCAGCAGCTTGGTACAGGGTAAAGAGACCCAGTACTTC	CASSLVQGKETQYF
TRBV9	.	TRBJ2-5	TRBD2	TGTGCCAGCAGCCCCCGCCCCGGGGGGTCTGTCCAAGAGACCCAGTACTTC	CASSPRPGGSVQETQYF
TRBV30	.	TRBJ2-1	.	TGTGCCTGGACCACCCCCGACAGCTACAATGAGCAGTTCTTC	CAWTTPDSYNEQFF
TRBV2	.	TRBJ1-1	.	TGTGCCAGCCGCACCTCACAGGGCACTGAAGCTTTCTTT	CASRTSQGTEAFF
TRBV10-1	few	TRBJ2-1	TRBD2	TGCGCCAGCAGTGAGTCGCGCGGGAGGTCCGATGAGCAGTTCTTC	CASSESRGRSDEQFF
TRBV7-2	.	TRBJ1-1	.	TGTGCCAGCAGTCCCCGCGCGGGGGGCACTGAAGCTTTCTTT	CASSPRAGGTEAFF
TRBV27	.	TRBJ1-2	.	TGTGCCAGCTCCCTGGAGGGGAGTGGTTTTGGCTACACCTTC	CASSLEGSGFGYTF
TRBV7-3	.	TRBJ2-7	.	TGTGCCAGCAGCTCGACTACAGGGTCTTACGAGCAGTACTTC	CASSSTTGSYEQYF
TRBV7-9	once	TRBJ2-7	.	TGTGCCAGCAGCGAAGCCGGGACTGCCCACTACGAGCAGTACTTC	CASSEAGTAHYEQYF
TRBV7-9	once	TRBJ2-7	TRBD1	TGTGCCAGCAGCTTCGCAGGGGGCGGGCGGTACTTC	CASSFAGGGRYF
TRBV29-1	.	TRBJ1-2	TRBD1	TGCAGCGTTCGAGACAGGGCCAACTATGGCTACACCTTC	CSVRDRANYGYTF
TRBV7-9	.	TRBJ2-5	.	TGTGCCAGCAGCCGAACACCAGCGACGTACCAAGAGACCCAGTACTTC	CASSRTPATYQETQYF
TRBV27	.	TRBJ2-7	.	TGTGCCAGCAGTTTAGCGGTAGCGGCTTACTACGAGCAGTACTTC	CASSLAVAAYYEQYF
TRBV30	once	TRBJ1-3	.	TGTGCCTGGAGCGAACAGGGAAACACCATATATTTT	CAWSEQGNTIYF
TRBV7-6	.	TRBJ2-7	TRBD1	TGTGCCAGCAGCTCTGGGCAGGGGGCCTACGAGCAGTACTTC	CASSSGQGAYEQYF
TRBV11-2	few	TRBJ2-5	TRBD1	TGTGCCAGCAGCTTAGTGGGGACAGGGGGCACTTTGCGTCAAGAGACCCAGTACTTC	CASSLVGTGGTLRQETQYF
TRBV9	.	TRBJ1-3	.	TGTGCCAGCAGCCCTGAGGCAACCGGAAACACCATATATTTT	CASSPEATGNTIYF
TRBV7-9	few	TRBJ2-3	.	TGTGCCAGCAGCTTACCGAGTAGTGGGGGCCCTTCCACGCAGTATTTT	CASSLPSSGGPSTQYF
TRBV2	.	TRBJ2-5	.	TGTGCCAGCACCCAACAAGAGACCCAGTACTTC	CASTQQETQYF
TRBV9	.	TRBJ2-3	TRBD2	TGTGCCAGCAGCGTAGAGCGGGGGTTCACAGATACGCAGTATTTT	CASSVERGFTDTQYF
TRBV27	once	TRBJ2-5	TRBD2	TGTGCCAGCAGTTCCTTGGCGGGAGGGCAGGTCGGGCAGTACTTC	CASSSLAGGQVGQYF
TRBV30	few	TRBJ2-7	TRBD2	TGTGCCTGGAGTGTGGGCGGGGGTTACGAGCAGTACTTC	CAWSVGGGYEQYF
TRBV6-5	.	TRBJ1-5	.	TGTGCCAGCAGTTACTCAAGGGGTGATGGCAATCAGCCCCAGCATTTT	CASSYSRGDGNQPQHF
TRBV7-2	few	TRBJ2-5	TRBD2	TGTGCCAGCAGCTTACGGCGGGGCGGGGGAGTTGGAGAGACCCAGTACTTC	CASSLRRGGGVGETQYF
TRBV28	.	TRBJ2-3	TRBD1	TGTGCCAGCAGTAGGACAGGCCATGGGACAGATACGCAGTATTTT	CASSRTGHGTDTQYF
TRBV6-5	.	TRBJ2-1	TRBD2	TGTGCCAGCAGGGGGGGACTACCCGGGAATGAGCAGTTCTTC	CASRGGLPGNEQFF
TRBV5-1	.	TRBJ1-2	TRBD1	TGCGCCAGCAGCAGCGGGACAGGGGGTGGCTACACCTTC	CASSSGTGGGYTF
TRBV13	.	TRBJ2-5	.	TGTGCCAGCAGCTTTCTCCAGACCCAGTACTTC	CASSFLQTQYF